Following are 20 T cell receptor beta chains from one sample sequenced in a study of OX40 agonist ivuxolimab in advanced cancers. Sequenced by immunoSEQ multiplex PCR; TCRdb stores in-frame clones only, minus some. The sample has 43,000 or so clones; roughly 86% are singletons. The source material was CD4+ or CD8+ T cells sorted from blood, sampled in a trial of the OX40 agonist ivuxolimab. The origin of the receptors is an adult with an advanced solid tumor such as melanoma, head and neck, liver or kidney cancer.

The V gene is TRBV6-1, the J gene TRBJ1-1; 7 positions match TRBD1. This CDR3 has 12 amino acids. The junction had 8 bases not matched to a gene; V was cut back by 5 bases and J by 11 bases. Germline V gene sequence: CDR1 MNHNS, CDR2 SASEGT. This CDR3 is CASSNTGAEAFF. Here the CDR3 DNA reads TGTGCCAGCAGTAACACAGGGGCGGAGGCTTTCTTT.

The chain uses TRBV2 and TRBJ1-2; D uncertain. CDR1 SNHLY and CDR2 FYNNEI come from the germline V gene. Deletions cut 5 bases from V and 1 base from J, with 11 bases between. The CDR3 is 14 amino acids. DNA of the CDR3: TGTGCCAGCAGTCCTGACACGGTTAACTATGGCTACACCTTC. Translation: CASSPDTVNYGYTF.

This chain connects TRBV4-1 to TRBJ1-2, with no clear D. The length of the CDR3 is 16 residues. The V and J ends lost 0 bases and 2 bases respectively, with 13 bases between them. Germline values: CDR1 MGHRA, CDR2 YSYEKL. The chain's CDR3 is CASSQDPRPGNYGYTF. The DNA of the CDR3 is TGCGCCAGCAGCCAAGACCCCCGTCCCGGAAACTATGGCTACACCTTC.

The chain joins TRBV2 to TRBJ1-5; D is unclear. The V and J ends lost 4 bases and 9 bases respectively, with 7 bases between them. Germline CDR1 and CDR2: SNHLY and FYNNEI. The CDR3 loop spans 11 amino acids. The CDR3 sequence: CASSASGPQHF. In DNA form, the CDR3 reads TGTGCCAGCAGTGCATCCGGGCCCCAGCATTTT.

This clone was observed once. The CDR3 DNA reads TGTGCCAGCAGCTTGGGGGGACAGCCCACAGATACGCAGTATTTT. Protein product: CASSLGGQPTDTQYF. The chain carries TRBV5-4 and TRBJ2-3; 7 bases agree with TRBD1. The CDR3 has 15 amino acids. The V gene end was trimmed by 0 bases and the J gene end by 2 bases; junction bases not matched to a gene: 3. The germline V gene has CDR1 SGHNT and CDR2 YYREEE (reference sequence).

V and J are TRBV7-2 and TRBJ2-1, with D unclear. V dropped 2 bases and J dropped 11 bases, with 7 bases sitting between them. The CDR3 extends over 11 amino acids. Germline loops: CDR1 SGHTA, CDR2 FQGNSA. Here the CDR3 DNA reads TGTGCCAGCAGCTTATTATATAAGCAGTTCTTC. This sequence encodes CASSLLYKQFF.

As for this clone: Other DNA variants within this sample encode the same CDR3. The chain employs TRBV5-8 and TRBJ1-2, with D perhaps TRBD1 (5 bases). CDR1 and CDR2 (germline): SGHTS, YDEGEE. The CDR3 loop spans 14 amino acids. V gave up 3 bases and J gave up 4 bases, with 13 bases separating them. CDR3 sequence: CASSWGGGSYGYTF. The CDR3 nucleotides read TGTGCCAGCAGCTGGGGCGGGGGGAGCTATGGCTACACCTTC.

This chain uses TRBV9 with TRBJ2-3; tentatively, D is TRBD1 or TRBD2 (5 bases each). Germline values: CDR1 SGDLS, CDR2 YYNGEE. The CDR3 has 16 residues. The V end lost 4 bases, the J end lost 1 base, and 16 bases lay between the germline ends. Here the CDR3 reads CASSPGTLRRTDTQYF. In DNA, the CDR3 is TGTGCCAGCAGCCCAGGGACCCTTCGACGCACAGATACGCAGTATTTT.

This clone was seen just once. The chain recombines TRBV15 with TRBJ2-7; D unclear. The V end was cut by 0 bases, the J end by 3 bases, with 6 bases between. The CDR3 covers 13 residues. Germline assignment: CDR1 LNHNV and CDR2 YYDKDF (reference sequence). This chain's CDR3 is CATSRDRSYEQYF. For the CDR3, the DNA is TGTGCCACCAGCAGAGATCGAAGCTACGAGCAGTACTTC.

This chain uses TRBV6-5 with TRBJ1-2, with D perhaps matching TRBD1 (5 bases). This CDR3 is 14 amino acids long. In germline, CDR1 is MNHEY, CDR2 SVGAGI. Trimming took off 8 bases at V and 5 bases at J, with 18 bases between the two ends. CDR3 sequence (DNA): TGTGCCAGCCGACCGACAGAAAACCAATATGGCTACACCTTC. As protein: CASRPTENQYGYTF.

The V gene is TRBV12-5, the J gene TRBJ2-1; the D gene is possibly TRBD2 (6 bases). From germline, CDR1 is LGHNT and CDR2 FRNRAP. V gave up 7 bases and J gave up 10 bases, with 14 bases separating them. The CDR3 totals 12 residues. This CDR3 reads CASVSGRGEQFF. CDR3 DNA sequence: TGTGCTAGTGTTTCGGGCCGGGGGGAGCAGTTCTTC.

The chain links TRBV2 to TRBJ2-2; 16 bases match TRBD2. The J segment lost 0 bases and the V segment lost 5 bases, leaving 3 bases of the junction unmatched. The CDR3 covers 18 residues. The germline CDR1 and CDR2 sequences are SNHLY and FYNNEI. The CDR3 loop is CASSTGTSGRANTGELFF. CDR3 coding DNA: TGTGCCAGCAGTACCGGGACTAGCGGGAGGGCGAACACCGGGGAGCTGTTTTTT.

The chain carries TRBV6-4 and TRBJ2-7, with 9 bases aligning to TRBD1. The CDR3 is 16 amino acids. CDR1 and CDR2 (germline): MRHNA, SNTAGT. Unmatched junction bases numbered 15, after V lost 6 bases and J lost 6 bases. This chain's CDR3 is CASSPRPPGQGVEQYF. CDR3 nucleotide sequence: TGTGCCAGCAGCCCTCGGCCTCCGGGACAGGGAGTCGAGCAGTACTTC.

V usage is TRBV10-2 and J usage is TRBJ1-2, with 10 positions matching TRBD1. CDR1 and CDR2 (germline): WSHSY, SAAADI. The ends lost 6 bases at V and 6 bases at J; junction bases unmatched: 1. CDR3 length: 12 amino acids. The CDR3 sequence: CASRGQGDGYTF. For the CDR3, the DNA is TGCGCCAGCAGAGGACAGGGGGATGGCTACACCTTC.

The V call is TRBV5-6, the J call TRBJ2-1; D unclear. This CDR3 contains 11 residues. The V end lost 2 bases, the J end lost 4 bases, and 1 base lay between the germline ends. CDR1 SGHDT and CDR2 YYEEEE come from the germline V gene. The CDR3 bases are TGTGCCAGCAGCTTTTACAATGAGCAGTTCTTC. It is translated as CASSFYNEQFF.

The CDR3 sequence: CAISVHPRADTEAFF. For the CDR3, the DNA is TGTGCCATCAGTGTACACCCCAGGGCTGATACTGAAGCTTTCTTT. V and J are TRBV10-3 and TRBJ1-1, with D maybe TRBD1 (5 bases). V was trimmed by 4 bases and J by 5 bases, leaving 17 bases between them. This CDR3 contains 15 residues. CDR1 and CDR2 (germline): ENHRY, SYGVKD.

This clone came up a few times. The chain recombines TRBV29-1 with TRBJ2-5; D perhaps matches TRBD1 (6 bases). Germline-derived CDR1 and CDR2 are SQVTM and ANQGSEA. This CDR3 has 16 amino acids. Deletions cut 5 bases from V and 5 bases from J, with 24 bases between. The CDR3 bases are TGCAGCGTTCCCCCGGTGTCTGCGCCTAGGGGGGAGACCCAGTACTTC. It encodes CSVPPVSAPRGETQYF.

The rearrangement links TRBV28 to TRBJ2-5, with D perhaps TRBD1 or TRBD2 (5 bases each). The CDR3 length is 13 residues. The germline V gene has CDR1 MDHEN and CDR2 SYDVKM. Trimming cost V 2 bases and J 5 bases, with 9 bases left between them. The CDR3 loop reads CASSLGGRETQYF. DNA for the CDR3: TGTGCCAGCAGTTTAGGGGGACGGGAGACCCAGTACTTC.

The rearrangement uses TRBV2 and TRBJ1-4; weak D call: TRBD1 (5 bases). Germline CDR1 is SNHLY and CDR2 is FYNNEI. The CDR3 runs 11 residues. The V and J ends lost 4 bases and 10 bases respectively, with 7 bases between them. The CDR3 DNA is TGTGCCAGCAGTGTCGGGGGAAAACTGTTTTTT. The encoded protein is CASSVGGKLFF.

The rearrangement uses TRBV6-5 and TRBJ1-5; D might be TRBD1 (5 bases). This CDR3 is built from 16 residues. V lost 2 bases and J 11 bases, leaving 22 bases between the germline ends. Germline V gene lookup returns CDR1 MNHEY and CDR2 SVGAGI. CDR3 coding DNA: TGTGCCAGCAGTTACCTGACAGCCAATAGGTCATTGGCCCAGCATTTT. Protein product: CASSYLTANRSLAQHF.